This T cell receptor beta chain emerged from a study of Graves' ophthalmopathy and Graves' hyperthyroidism. Study-level background: Untreated patients at initial diagnosis provided peripheral blood. Study findings and constraints: In blood appeared most of the expanded thyroid clonotypes whose frequency exceeded 0.001. The model predicted progression of ophthalmopathy with a sensitivity of 60% to 71%, and its specificity was 72% to 80%.

Ten or more counts support this clonotype. What it binds is not known. RNA transcripts served as template for amplifying TCR beta CDR3 sequences. RT-PCR with HTBI primers came first, then second-round multiplex PCR. TCRdb processed the multiplex PCR reads anew with MiXCR; each CDR3 protein has one entry. Seen here are 170,000 or so distinct CDR3 sequences, 30% to 45% observed once, and the top ten hold around 5.8%. Orbital computed tomography and thyroid ultrasound, along with TRAb, serum thyroxine and clinical symptoms, underpinned diagnosis. The material sequenced was peripheral blood. This clonotype originated in a woman between 35 and 50 years old with Graves' ophthalmopathy.

The CDR3 nucleotides read TGTGCCAGCAGCCGAACGGGGACCAACCAAGAGACCCAGTACTTC. Translating gives CASSRTGTNQETQYF. The chain links TRBV6-5 to TRBJ2-5, with D possibly called TRBD1 or TRBD2 (5 bases each). The CDR3 extends over 15 amino acids. Germline assignment: CDR1 MNHEY and CDR2 SVGAGI. V was pared by 6 bases and J by 0 bases, with 14 bases between.